This T cell receptor (beta chain) was sequenced in a study of CD8 T cells in Susac syndrome (dated by TCRdb to between 2019 and 2020). Concerning the study at large: The study used repertoire sequencing to test whether antigen drove CD8+ T cell activation and differentiation in Susac syndrome. Findings and caveats that apply to the study as a whole: The study acknowledged that relatively few individuals were included in the TCR sequencing and HLA analysis.

From the cysteine through the phenylalanine, the CDR3 covers 15 amino acids. Left in the record is the CDR3 DNA by itself, 45 bases read in frame from the first base. Relative to germline, V is 3 bases shorter and J is 0 bases shorter, with 12 bases between their ends. CDR1 and CDR2, looked up from the germline V gene, are MDHEN and SYDVKM. Peripheral blood CD8+ and CD4+ T cells from healthy donors, Susac syndrome patients and multiple sclerosis patients were profiled by high-throughput TCR beta sequencing. Healthy donors were included as age- and sex-matched controls. CD8+ TEMRA cells were enriched by FACS, while bulk CD8+ and CD4+ T cells were purified by magnetic negative isolation. Blood was drawn into EDTA tubes, processed within 24 hours, and PBMCs were isolated by density gradient centrifugation. PBMCs destined for TCR sequencing were cryopreserved in liquid nitrogen and later thawed in a 37 °C water bath. The sorted or isolated CD4+, CD8+ and CD8+ TEMRA cells reached a purity of at least 90%.

As concerns this clonotype: No antigen is known for it. The input lacks base qualities; no much larger clone sits a single base away.

RNA was extracted with the RNeasy kit and about 0.5 to 1 ug was reverse transcribed using random hexamers. The immunoSEQ multiplex PCR assay, which covers 54 Vbeta and 13 Jbeta segments, was used to amplify TCR beta CDR3 regions. PCR amplification bias was corrected by using a synthetic template baseline for primer optimization and computational correction. In the original analysis: Only productive sequences were kept, with reads annotated to V, D and J genes according to IMGT and analyzed in immunoSEQ Analyzer. To calculate clonality, Shannon entropy was normalized by log2 of the number of productive unique sequences and then subtracted from one. For each patient and control, public and private clones were evaluated within the 100 most prevalent clones. Clones were defined as Susac-specific if absent from the healthy and MS cohorts, from roughly 1,100 published viral clones and from other ImmuneACCESS disease sequences. Using fastp trimming at Q25 and MiXCR clonotype assembly, TCRdb reanalyzed the public sequencing data and kept in-frame beta chains. Identical CDR3 proteins give one entry, which carries the most common genes and DNA. The V and J calls, along with clone size, are taken from TCRdb and not from the paper's own processing. This sample has 120,000 or so distinct CDR3 sequences in its table, and 90% to 95% of those were observed once. The ten largest make up roughly 0.11% of the sample.

The specimen was CD4+ T cells from PBMCs. The rearranged segments are TRBV28 and TRBJ2-7, and the D gene may be TRBD2, 6 bases matching. This sequence originates from a human donor in good health. The DNA reads TGTGCCAGCAGTTTTGCGGGGCCGAGCTCCTACGAGCAGTACTTC. The translation is CASSFAGPSSYEQYF.